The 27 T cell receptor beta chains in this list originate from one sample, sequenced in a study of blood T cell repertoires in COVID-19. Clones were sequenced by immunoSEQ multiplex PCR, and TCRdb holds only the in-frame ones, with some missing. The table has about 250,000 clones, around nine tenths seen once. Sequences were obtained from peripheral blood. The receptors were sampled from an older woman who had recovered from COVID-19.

CDR3 protein: CASSPSPGLVEQYF. CDR3 bases: TGTGCCAGCTCACCAAGTCCAGGGTTGGTCGAGCAGTACTTC. This rearrangement joins TRBV18 to TRBJ2-7; tentatively, D is TRBD1 (5 bases). Trimming took 2 bases from V and 6 from J, leaving 14 bases between them. CDR1 and CDR2 (germline): KGHSH, LQKENI. The length of the CDR3 is 14 residues.

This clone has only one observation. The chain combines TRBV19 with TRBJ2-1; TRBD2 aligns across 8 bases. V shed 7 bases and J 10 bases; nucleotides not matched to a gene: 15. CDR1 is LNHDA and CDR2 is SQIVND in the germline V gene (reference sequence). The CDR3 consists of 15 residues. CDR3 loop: CASITTGGPGAEQFF. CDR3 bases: TGTGCCAGTATCACCACGGGGGGGCCTGGGGCAGAGCAGTTCTTC.

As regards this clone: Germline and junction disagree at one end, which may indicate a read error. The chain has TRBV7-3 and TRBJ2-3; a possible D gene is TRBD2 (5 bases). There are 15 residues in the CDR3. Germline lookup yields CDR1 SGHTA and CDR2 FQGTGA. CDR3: CASSSTGGSTDMQYF. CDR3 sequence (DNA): TGTGCCAGCAGCTCTACTGGTGGGAGCACAGATATGCAGTATTTT. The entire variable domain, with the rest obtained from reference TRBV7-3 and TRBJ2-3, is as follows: GAGVSQTPSNKVTEKGKYVELRCDPISGHTALYWYRQSLGQGPEFLIYFQGTGAADDSGLPNDRFFAVRPEGSVSTLKIQRTERGDSAVYLCASSSTGGSTDMQYFGPGTRLTVL.

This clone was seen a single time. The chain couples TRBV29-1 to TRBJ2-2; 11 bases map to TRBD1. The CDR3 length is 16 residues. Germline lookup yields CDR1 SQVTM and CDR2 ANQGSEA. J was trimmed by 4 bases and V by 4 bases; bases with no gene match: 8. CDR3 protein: CSVGTRTGGITGELFF. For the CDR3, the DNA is TGCAGCGTTGGAACGCGGACAGGGGGCATCACCGGGGAGCTGTTTTTT.

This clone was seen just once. The CDR3 sequence is CASSKGQPYGYTF. The CDR3 coding sequence is TGTGCCAGCAGTAAGGGACAGCCCTATGGCTACACCTTC. V usage is TRBV6-2 or TRBV6-3 and J usage is TRBJ1-2; TRBD1 matches 7 bases. The germline V gene has CDR1 MNHEY and CDR2 SVGEGT. Unmatched junction bases numbered 4, after V lost 5 bases and J lost 4 bases. This CDR3 is built from 13 residues.

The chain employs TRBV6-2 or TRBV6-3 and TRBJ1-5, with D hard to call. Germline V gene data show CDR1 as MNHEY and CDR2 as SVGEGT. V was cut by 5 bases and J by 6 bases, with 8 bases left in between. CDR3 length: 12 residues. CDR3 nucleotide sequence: TGTGCCAGCAGTAAAGGAGGTCAGCCCCAGCATTTT. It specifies CASSKGGQPQHF.

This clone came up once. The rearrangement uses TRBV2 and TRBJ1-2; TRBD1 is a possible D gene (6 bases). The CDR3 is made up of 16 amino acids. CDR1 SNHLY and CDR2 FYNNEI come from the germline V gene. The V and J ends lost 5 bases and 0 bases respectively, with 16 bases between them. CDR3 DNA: TGTGCCAGCAGTACGACAGGAAACCCTTCTAACTATGGCTACACCTTC. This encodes CASSTTGNPSNYGYTF.

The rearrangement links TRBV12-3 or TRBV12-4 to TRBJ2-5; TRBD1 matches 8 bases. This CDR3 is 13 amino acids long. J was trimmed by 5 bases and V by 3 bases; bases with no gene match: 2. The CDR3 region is CASSFRGLETQYF. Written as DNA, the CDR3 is TGTGCCAGCAGTTTCAGGGGGCTGGAGACCCAGTACTTC.

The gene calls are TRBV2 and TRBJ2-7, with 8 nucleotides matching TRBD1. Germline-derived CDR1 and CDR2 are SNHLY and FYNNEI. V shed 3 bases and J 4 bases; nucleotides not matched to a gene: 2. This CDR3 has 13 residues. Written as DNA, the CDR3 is TGTGCCAGCAGTGATCAGGGGGCGTACGAGCAGTACTTC. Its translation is CASSDQGAYEQYF.

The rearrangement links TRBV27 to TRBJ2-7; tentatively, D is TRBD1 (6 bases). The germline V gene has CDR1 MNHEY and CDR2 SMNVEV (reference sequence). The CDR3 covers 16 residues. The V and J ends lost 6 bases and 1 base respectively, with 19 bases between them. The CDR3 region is CASRWDNIYPSYEQYF. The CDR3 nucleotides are TGTGCCAGCAGATGGGACAACATATACCCATCCTACGAGCAGTACTTC.

For the CDR3, the DNA is TGTGCCAGCAGTTACTCGATCGGTGATTGGTCCTACGAGCAGTACTTC. The encoded protein is CASSYSIGDWSYEQYF. V gene TRBV6-5 combines with J gene TRBJ2-7, with D unresolved. V was trimmed by 0 bases and J by 1 base, leaving 13 bases between them. The CDR3 has 16 residues. Germline CDR1 MNHEY, CDR2 SVGAGI.

The CDR3 sequence: CASSSTGDSNQPQHF. DNA for the CDR3: TGTGCCAGCAGCTCCACAGGGGATAGCAATCAGCCCCAGCATTTT. This chain uses TRBV7-8 with TRBJ1-5; 7 bases agree with TRBD1. This CDR3 is built from 15 residues. Losses at the gene ends were 4 bases for V and 0 bases for J; bases not matched to a gene: 3. Germline loops: CDR1 SGHVS, CDR2 FQNEAQ.

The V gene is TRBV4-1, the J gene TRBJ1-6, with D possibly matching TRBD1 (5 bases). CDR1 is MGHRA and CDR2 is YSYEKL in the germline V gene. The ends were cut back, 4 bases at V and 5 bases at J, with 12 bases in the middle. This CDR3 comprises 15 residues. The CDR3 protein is CASSPADRNNSPLHF. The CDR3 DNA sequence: TGCGCCAGCAGCCCTGCTGACAGAAATAATTCACCCCTCCACTTT.

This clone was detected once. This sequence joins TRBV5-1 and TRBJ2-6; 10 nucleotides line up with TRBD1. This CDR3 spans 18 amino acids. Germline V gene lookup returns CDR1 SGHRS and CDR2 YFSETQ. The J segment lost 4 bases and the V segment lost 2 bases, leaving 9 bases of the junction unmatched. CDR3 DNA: TGCGCCAGCAGCTTCCTCTCGGGGACAGGGGCCGGGGCCAACGTCCTGACTTTC. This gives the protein CASSFLSGTGAGANVLTF.

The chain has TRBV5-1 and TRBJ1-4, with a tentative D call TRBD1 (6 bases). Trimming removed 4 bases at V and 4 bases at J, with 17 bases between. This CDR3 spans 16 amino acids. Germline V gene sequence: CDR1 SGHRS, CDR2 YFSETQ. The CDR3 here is CASSRDTRLDNEKLFF. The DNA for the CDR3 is TGCGCCAGCAGCCGGGACACCCGCCTCGATAATGAAAAACTGTTTTTT.

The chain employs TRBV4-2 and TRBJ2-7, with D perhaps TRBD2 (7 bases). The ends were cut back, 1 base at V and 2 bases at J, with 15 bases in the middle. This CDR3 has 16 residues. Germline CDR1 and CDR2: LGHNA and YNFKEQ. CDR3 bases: TGTGCCAGCAGCCAAGTATTAGGGGGGGGGCCCTACGAGCAGTACTTC. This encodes CASSQVLGGGPYEQYF.

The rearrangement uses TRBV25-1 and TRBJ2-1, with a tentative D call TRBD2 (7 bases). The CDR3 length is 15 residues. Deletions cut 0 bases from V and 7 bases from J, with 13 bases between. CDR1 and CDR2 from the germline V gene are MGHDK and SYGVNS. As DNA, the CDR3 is TGTGCCAGCAGTGAATATCGGGGGGCCGCTAATGAGCAGTTCTTC. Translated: CASSEYRGAANEQFF.

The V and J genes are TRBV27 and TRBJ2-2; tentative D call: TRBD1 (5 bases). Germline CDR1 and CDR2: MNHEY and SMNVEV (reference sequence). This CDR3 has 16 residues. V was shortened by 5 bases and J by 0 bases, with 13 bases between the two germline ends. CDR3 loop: CASSMTVSANTGELFF. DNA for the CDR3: TGTGCCAGCAGTATGACAGTTTCCGCGAACACCGGGGAGCTGTTTTTT.

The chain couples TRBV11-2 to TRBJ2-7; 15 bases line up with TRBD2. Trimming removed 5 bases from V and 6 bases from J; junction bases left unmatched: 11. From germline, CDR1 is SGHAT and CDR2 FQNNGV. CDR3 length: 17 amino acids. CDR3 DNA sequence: TGTGCCAGCAGCCCGCCGGGACTAGCGGGGGGAAAGGGCGAGCAGTACTTC. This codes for CASSPPGLAGGKGEQYF.

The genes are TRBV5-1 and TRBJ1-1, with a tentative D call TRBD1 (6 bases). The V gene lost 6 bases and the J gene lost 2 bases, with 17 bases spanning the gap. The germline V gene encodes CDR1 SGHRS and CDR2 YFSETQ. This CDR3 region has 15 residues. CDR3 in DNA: TGCGCCAGCAATCGACGGCAGGGGAGAAACACTGAAGCTTTCTTT. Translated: CASNRRQGRNTEAFF. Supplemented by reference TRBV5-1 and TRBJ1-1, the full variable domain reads KAGVTQTPRYLIKTRGQQVTLSCSPISGHRSVSWYQQTPGQGLQFLFEYFSETQRNKGNFPGRFSGRQFSNSRSEMNVSTLELGDSALYLCASNRRQGRNTEAFFGQGTRLTVV.

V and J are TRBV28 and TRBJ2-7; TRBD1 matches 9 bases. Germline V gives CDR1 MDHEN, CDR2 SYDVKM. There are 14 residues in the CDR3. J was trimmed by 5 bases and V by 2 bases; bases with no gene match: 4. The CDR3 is CASSLPDRGNEQYF. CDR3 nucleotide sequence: TGTGCCAGCAGTTTACCGGACAGGGGCAACGAGCAGTACTTC.

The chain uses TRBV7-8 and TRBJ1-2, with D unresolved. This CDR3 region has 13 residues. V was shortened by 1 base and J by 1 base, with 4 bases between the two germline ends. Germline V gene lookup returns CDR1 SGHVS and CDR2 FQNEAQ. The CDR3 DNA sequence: TGTGCCAGCAGCTTAGACAGTAACTATGGCTACACCTTC. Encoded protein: CASSLDSNYGYTF.

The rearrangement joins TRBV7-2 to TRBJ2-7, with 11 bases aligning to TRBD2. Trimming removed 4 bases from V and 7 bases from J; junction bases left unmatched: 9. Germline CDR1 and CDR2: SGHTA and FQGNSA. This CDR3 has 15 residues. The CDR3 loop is CASSSRLAGMGEQYF. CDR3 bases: TGTGCCAGCAGCTCAAGACTAGCGGGGATGGGGGAGCAGTACTTC.

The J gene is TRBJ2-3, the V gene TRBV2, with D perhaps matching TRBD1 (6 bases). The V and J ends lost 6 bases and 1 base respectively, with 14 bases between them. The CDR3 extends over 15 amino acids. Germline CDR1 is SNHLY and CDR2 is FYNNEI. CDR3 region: CASSQLSGGTDTQYF. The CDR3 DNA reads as TGTGCCAGCAGCCAACTATCAGGGGGCACAGATACGCAGTATTTT. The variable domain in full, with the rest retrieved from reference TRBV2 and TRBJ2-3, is EPEVTQTPSHQVTQMGQEVILRCVPISNHLYFYWYRQILGQKVEFLVSFYNNEISEKSEIFDDQFSVERPDGSNFTLKIRSTKLEDSAMYFCASSQLSGGTDTQYFGPGTRLTVL.

CDR3 coding DNA: TGTGCCAGTAGTCGACTAGCGGGGGGATACACCGGGGAGCTGTTTTTT. Translation: CASSRLAGGYTGELFF. The V and J genes are TRBV19 and TRBJ2-2, with TRBD2 matching 13 bases. Germline V lookup: CDR1 LNHDA, CDR2 SQIVND (reference sequence). The V and J ends lost 5 bases and 3 bases, in that order; junction bases with no gene match: 3. The length of the CDR3 is 16 residues.

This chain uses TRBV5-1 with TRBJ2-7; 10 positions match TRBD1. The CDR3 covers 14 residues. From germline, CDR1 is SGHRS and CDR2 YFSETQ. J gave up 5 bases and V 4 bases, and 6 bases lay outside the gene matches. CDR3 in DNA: TGCGCCAGCAGCGTGACAGGGGGCGCGGACGAGCAGTACTTC. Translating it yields CASSVTGGADEQYF.

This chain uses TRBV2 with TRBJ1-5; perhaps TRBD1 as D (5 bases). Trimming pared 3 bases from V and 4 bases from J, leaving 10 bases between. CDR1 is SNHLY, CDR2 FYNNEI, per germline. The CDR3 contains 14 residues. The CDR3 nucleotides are TGTGCCAGCAGTGACCGACAGCTAAATCAGCCCCAGCATTTT. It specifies CASSDRQLNQPQHF.